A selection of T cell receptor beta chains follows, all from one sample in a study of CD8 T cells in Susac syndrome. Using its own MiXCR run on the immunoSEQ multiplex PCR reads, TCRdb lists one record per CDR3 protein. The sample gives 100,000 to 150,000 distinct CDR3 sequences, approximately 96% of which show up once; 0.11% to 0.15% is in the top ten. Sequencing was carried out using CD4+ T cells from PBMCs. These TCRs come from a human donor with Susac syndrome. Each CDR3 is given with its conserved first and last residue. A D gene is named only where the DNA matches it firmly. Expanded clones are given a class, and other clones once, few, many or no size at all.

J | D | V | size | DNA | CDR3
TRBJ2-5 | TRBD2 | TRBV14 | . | TGTGCCAGCAGCCGCGGACTAGCGGGAGCAGAGACCCAGTACTTC | CASSRGLAGAETQYF
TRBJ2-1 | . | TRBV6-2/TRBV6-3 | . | TGTGCCAGTGGTCGCAATGAGCAGTTCTTC | CASGRNEQFF
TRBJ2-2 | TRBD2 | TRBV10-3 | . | TGTGCCATCGGCGGGACTAGCGGGAGTATCACCGGGGAGCTGTTTTTT | CAIGGTSGSITGELFF
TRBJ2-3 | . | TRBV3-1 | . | TGTGCCAGCAGCCAAGAAGGTTTGGATACGCAGTATTTT | CASSQEGLDTQYF
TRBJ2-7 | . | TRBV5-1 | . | TGCGCCAGCAGCCAATCAGGACAGACCGCTAGCCACGAGCAGTACTTC | CASSQSGQTASHEQYF
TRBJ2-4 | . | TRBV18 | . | TGTGCCAGCTCACAGGTCGCTGGGCCGGGAAGCAAAAACATTCAGTACTTC | CASSQVAGPGSKNIQYF
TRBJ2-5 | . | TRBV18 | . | TGTGCCAGCTCACCCTACCGGGGTGAAGAGACCCAGTACTTC | CASSPYRGEETQYF
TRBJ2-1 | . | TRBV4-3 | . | TGCGCCAGCAGCCTCGAGATTTACAATGAGCAGTTCTTC | CASSLEIYNEQFF
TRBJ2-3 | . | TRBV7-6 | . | TGTGCCAGCAGCTTTGACGGCACAGATACGCAGTATTTT | CASSFDGTDTQYF
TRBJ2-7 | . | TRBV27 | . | TGTGCCAGCAGTTTAACTAACTCCTACGAGCAGTACTTC | CASSLTNSYEQYF
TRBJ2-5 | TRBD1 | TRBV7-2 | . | TGTGCCAGCAGCCGAGGGGGCCAAGTGGAGACCCAGTACTTC | CASSRGGQVETQYF
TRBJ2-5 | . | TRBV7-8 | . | TGTGCCAGCACCGAGAGGTTGAGTGCAGAGACCCAGTACTTC | CASTERLSAETQYF
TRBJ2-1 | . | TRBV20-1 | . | TGCAGTGCTAGCCCTATAAGAGGATACGGTCACAATGAGCAGTTCTTC | CSASPIRGYGHNEQFF
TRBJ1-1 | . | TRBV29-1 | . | TGCAGCGTTGAAGATCAGGGGTCATACTCCGGGGCTTTCTTT | CSVEDQGSYSGAFF
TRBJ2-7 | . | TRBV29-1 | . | TGCAGCGCGGGACTCTCCTACGAGCAGTACTTC | CSAGLSYEQYF
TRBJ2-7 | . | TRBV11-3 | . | TGTGCCAGCAGCCCGGGACTTACCTACGAGCAGTACTTC | CASSPGLTYEQYF
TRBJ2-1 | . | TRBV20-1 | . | TGCAGTGCTAGAGATGGCAGGGGCCAGCTCAATGAGCAGTTCTTC | CSARDGRGQLNEQFF
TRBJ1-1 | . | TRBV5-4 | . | TGTGCCAGCAGCGCCGGGACGAGCGCTGAAGCTTTCTTT | CASSAGTSAEAFF
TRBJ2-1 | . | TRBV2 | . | TGTGCCAGCAGCGACGACCCCCGGGTTGAGCAGTTCTTC | CASSDDPRVEQFF
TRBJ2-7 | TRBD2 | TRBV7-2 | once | TGTGCCAGCAGCTTAGGGCTAGCGGGACTCTACGAGCAGTACTTC | CASSLGLAGLYEQYF
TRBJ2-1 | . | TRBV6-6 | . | TGTGCCAGCAGACTCGGACAGTTATACAATGAGCAGTTCTTC | CASRLGQLYNEQFF
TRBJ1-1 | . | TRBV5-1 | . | TGCGCCAGCAGCGTCGAGGGGGATCGGACTGAAGCTTTCTTT | CASSVEGDRTEAFF